This TCR beta chain was identified in a study of OX40 agonist ivuxolimab in advanced cancers. Study information: Ivuxolimab was delivered to patients intravenously every 2 weeks at doses spanning 0.01 to 10 mg/kg. The dose-escalation cohort had hepatocellular carcinoma, melanoma, renal cell or head and neck cancer. Study findings and constraints: Low levels of normalized T-cell clonal expansion also appeared in some nonresponders.

V lost 5 bases to trimming and J lost 2 bases; unmatched junction nucleotides: 4. The CDR3 runs 14 residues. Germline V gene sequence: CDR1 SGHTA, CDR2 FQGNSA. Comment on this clone: Its antigen is not known.

The assay was immunoSEQ multiplex PCR, and TCRdb's table has in-frame clones only and misses some. The table lists just under 45,000 clones, about 80% of them singletons. The input for sequencing was CD4+ or CD8+ T cells sorted from blood, taken in a trial of the OX40 agonist ivuxolimab. J is TRBJ2-7 and V is TRBV7-2; 9 positions match TRBD2. The receptor comes from an adult with an advanced solid tumor such as melanoma, head and neck, liver or kidney cancer. The CDR3 protein is CASSAWTSAYEQYF. The CDR3 nucleotides read TGTGCCAGCAGCGCCTGGACTAGCGCCTACGAGCAGTACTTC.